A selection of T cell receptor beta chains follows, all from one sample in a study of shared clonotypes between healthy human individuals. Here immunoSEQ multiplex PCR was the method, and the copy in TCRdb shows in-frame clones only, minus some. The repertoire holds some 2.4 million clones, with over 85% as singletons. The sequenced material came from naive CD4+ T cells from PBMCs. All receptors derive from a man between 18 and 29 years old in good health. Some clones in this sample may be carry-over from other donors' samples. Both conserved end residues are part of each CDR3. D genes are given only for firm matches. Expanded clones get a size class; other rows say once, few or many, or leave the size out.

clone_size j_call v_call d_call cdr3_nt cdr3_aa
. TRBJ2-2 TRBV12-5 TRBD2 TGTGCTAGTGGGAGACCCGGGACTAGCGGGACCGGGGAGCTGTTTTTT CASGRPGTSGTGELFF
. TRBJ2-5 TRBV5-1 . TGCGCCAGCAATGTGGGTGGAGAGACCCAGTACTTC CASNVGGETQYF
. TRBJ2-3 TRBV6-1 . TGTGCCAGCAGTTTAGCTAGCACAGATACGCAGTATTTT CASSLASTDTQYF
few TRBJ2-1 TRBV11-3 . TGTGCCAGCAGCTTAGAGGGGACAGAGCAGTTCTTC CASSLEGTEQFF
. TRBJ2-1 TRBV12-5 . TGTGCTAGTGGGACGGGTCCCTACAATGAGCAGTTCTTC CASGTGPYNEQFF
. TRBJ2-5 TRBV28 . TGTGCCAGCAGCACCCGCTGGGGCAGATCCCTGCAGGAGACCCAGTACTTC CASSTRWGRSLQETQYF
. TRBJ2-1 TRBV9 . TGTGCCAGCAGCGTAGTCTCTAGCGCCTACAATGAGCAGTTCTTC CASSVVSSAYNEQFF
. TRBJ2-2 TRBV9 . TGTGCCAGCAGAGCCCGGGACCCCAACACCGGGGAGCTGTTTTTT CASRARDPNTGELFF
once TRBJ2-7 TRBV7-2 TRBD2 TGTGCCAGCAGCCCGGGGACGGGACTAGCGGGAGGCCGCTCCTACGAGCAGTACTTC CASSPGTGLAGGRSYEQYF
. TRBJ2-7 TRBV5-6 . TGTGCCAGCAGCTTGGTCGGTCCCAACTACGAGCAGTACTTC CASSLVGPNYEQYF
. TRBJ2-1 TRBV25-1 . TGTGCCAACCAGGGACGCTCCTACAATGAGCAGTTCTTC CANQGRSYNEQFF
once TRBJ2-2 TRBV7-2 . TGTGCCAGCAGCTTAAGTGGCGATACCGGGGAGCTGTTTTTT CASSLSGDTGELFF
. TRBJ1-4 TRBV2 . TGTGCCAGCAGTGGATTAAGGTTTCTGGATGAAAAACTGTTTTTT CASSGLRFLDEKLFF
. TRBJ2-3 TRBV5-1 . TGCGCCAGCAGCTTGGAGGCGGGAACAGATACGCAGTATTTT CASSLEAGTDTQYF
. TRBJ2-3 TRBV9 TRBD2 TGTGCCAGCAGCGTATCGACTAGCGGGAGAGGCACAGATACGCAGTATTTT CASSVSTSGRGTDTQYF
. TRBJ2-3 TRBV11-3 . TGTGCCAGCAGCGGGCAGGGCGGCGCAGATACGCAGTATTTT CASSGQGGADTQYF
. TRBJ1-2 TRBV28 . TGTGCCAGCAGCGGGCCAGGGGTTAACTATGGCTACACCTTC CASSGPGVNYGYTF
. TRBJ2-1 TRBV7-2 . TGTGCCAGCAGTTCAGGGTTGGATGAGCAGTTCTTC CASSSGLDEQFF